This T cell receptor (beta chain) comes out of a study of blood T cell repertoires in COVID-19. Study at large: Researchers got acute and convalescent COVID-19 samples from the United States, Italy and Spain. T cells, B-cell-depleted T cells, or PBMCs supplied cDNA or gDNA.

The V and J ends lost 2 bases and 3 bases respectively, with 7 bases between them. This CDR3 is 13 amino acids long. The germline V gene encodes CDR1 SGHVS and CDR2 FQNEAQ. In the study's own analysis: Quantification of nucleated cells was approximated via reference gene primer amplification. Sequencing was performed with immunoSEQ multiplex PCR; in TCRdb, only in-frame clones are kept and a portion is missing. That table supplies the V and J calls and clone size; D and trimming were determined from the DNA. The sample records 200,000 to 250,000 clones, roughly 82% being singletons. There are a few counts of this clone.

This sequence originates from a woman of 80 years or more with active or convalescent COVID-19. Sequencing was done on a sample of peripheral blood. The rearrangement uses TRBV7-8 and TRBJ1-1, with D unclear. The DNA of the CDR3 is TGTGCCAGCAGCTTATCGGAGTACACTGAAGCTTTCTTT. Protein product: CASSLSEYTEAFF.